The next 7 T cell receptor beta chains were all read from a single sample in a study of cytomegalovirus exposure and HLA in healthy donors. It was with 60 Vbeta and 13 Jbeta primers that the PCR ran. Some clones are missing from TCRdb's copy, which holds only in-frame ones; the method was immunoSEQ multiplex PCR. The sample holds 100,000 to 150,000 clones, roughly 74% seen once. Sequenced sample: PBMCs. All receptors come from a man aged 35-49 years in good health and CMV-seronegative.

The gene calls are TRBV7-8 and TRBJ1-5; the match to TRBD1 covers 8 bases. V trimming: 2 bases; J trimming: 6 bases; junction bases outside the gene matches: 6. The CDR3 extends over 15 amino acids. Per germline, CDR1 SGHVS and CDR2 FQNEAQ. DNA for the CDR3: TGTGCCAGCAGCTTACAACAGGGGGACACTCAGCCCCAGCATTTT. Protein sequence: CASSLQQGDTQPQHF.

V is TRBV5-5 and J is TRBJ2-7; TRBD1 might be the D (6 bases). The CDR3 totals 14 residues. V shed 3 bases and J shed 7 bases, with 17 bases lying between them. Per germline, CDR1 SGHKS and CDR2 YYEKEE (reference sequence). The CDR3 here is CASSYTGIMGEQYF. In nucleotides, the CDR3 is TGTGCCAGCAGCTATACAGGGATCATGGGGGAGCAGTACTTC. Variable domain in full (rest from reference TRBV5-5 and TRBJ2-7): DAGVTQSPTHLIKTRGQQVTLRCSPISGHKSVSWYQQVLGQGPQFIFQYYEKEERGRGNFPDRFSARQFPNYSSELNVNALLLGDSALYLCASSYTGIMGEQYFGPGTRLTVT.

The chain carries TRBV6-1 and TRBJ2-5; 8 bases align to TRBD2. The length of the CDR3 is 15 residues. CDR1 and CDR2 from the germline V gene are MNHNS and SASEGT. The J segment lost 5 bases and the V segment lost 6 bases, leaving 11 bases of the junction unmatched. The chain's CDR3 is CASRGAGGGRETQYF. In nucleotides, the CDR3 is TGTGCCAGCAGGGGCGCCGGGGGGGGCCGGGAGACCCAGTACTTC.

A few counts support this clone. The rearrangement joins TRBV5-4 to TRBJ2-7; 8 bases fit TRBD1. CDR3 length: 15 amino acids. Germline-derived CDR1 and CDR2 are SGHNT and YYREEE (reference sequence). J lost 2 bases, V lost 1 base, and 5 bases had no gene match. The CDR3 loop is CASSLRQGAPYEQYF. CDR3 coding DNA: TGTGCCAGCAGCTTGCGGCAGGGGGCACCCTACGAGCAGTACTTC. Combining the CDR3 with reference TRBV5-4 and TRBJ2-7 gives the whole variable domain ETGVTQSPTHLIKTRGQQVTLRCSSQSGHNTVSWYQQALGQGPQFIFQYYREEENGRGNFPPRFSGLQFPNYSSELNVNALELDDSALYLCASSLRQGAPYEQYFGPGTRLTVT.

This clone was detected once. The chain uses TRBV23-1 and TRBJ2-5; D may be TRBD1 (6 bases). TRBV23-1 is annotated as an ORF whose role is uncertain. CDR3 length: 12 amino acids. V lost 5 bases, J lost 5 bases, and 9 bases lay in between. The CDR3 DNA reads as TGCGCCAGCAGTGGGGGCCCGGAGACCCAGTACTTC. This encodes CASSGGPETQYF.

The chain combines TRBV18 with TRBJ2-7; a weak D match, TRBD1 (5 bases). The CDR3 has 16 amino acids. V lost 5 bases to trimming and J lost 2 bases, with 19 bases between them. Looked up from germline, CDR1 is KGHSH and CDR2 is LQKENI. This chain's CDR3 is CASSKYPDMTTYEQYF. CDR3 nucleotides: TGTGCCAGCTCAAAATATCCGGACATGACAACCTACGAGCAGTACTTC.

The chain recombines TRBV15 with TRBJ2-7, with 10 positions matching TRBD1. With V trimmed by 3 bases and J by 4 bases, 3 bases remained unmatched. Germline values: CDR1 LNHNV, CDR2 YYDKDF (reference sequence). The CDR3 sequence is 14 residues long. CDR3 sequence (DNA): TGTGCCACCAGCAGGGACAGGGGGGGGTACGAGCAGTACTTC. Protein: CATSRDRGGYEQYF.